This T cell receptor beta chain originates from a study of T cells in Graves' hyperthyroidism and ophthalmopathy. Study-level results: Ophthalmopathy cases were set apart from stable hyperthyroidism by a 13 V-J model.

Concerning this clonotype itself: The antigen is unknown.

V lost 7 bases to trimming and J lost 4 bases; unmatched junction nucleotides: 7. The CDR3 runs 14 residues. The germline CDR1 and CDR2 sequences are SEHNR and FQNEAQ (reference sequence). TCR beta CDR3 sequences were amplified from RNA transcripts. The primer set for the first-round RT-PCR of the TCR CDR3 was HTBI. TCRdb fed the multiplex PCR reads into MiXCR, producing one record per CDR3 protein. The profile shows about 580,000 distinct CDR3 sequences, approximately 15% of them singletons. Clinicians diagnosed patients from clinical symptoms, serum thyroxine and TRAb, thyroid ultrasound and orbital computed tomography. PBMCs were obtained from approximately 10 ml fresh peripheral blood.

The TCR originated in a woman aged 25 to 39 with Graves' hyperthyroidism that later progressed to Graves' ophthalmopathy. Sequencing was done on a sample of blood. The chain uses TRBV7-9 and TRBJ2-1, with 7 bases that match TRBD2. CDR3 nucleotide sequence: TGTGCCAGCAAGGCGGGAGCCCTTTACAATGAGCAGTTCTTC. Its protein is CASKAGALYNEQFF.